Listed below are T cell receptor beta chains from one sample, sequenced in a study of beta chain features in type 1 diabetes. Some clones are missing from TCRdb's copy, which holds only in-frame ones; the method was immunoSEQ multiplex PCR. The data show almost 350,000 clones, with approximately 8% seen just once and less than 0.45% held by the top ten. The material sequenced was central memory CD4+ T cells from blood. All receptors derive from a woman younger than 35 in good health. Both conserved end residues are part of each CDR3. A D gene is named only where the DNA matches it firmly. Size values are once, few and many counts, or a class for expanded clones, and some rows have none.

j_gene: TRBJ2-2; abundance: few; v_gene: TRBV14; d_gene: TRBD2; CDR3aa: CASSQGSGRGTGELFF; CDR3nt: TGTGCCAGCAGCCAAGGTAGCGGGAGAGGTACCGGGGAGCTGTTTTTT
j_gene: TRBJ2-5; abundance: few; v_gene: TRBV6-1; d_gene: .; CDR3aa: CASSSSHWETQYF; CDR3nt: TGTGCCAGCAGTAGTAGTCATTGGGAGACCCAGTACTTC
j_gene: TRBJ2-5; abundance: few; v_gene: TRBV7-2; d_gene: .; CDR3aa: CASSPTGLQETQYF; CDR3nt: TGTGCCAGCAGCCCGACAGGACTACAAGAGACCCAGTACTTC
j_gene: TRBJ2-5; abundance: few; v_gene: TRBV5-1; d_gene: .; CDR3aa: CASIGKGETQYF; CDR3nt: TGCGCCAGCATCGGGAAGGGGGAGACCCAGTACTTC
j_gene: TRBJ2-3; abundance: few; v_gene: TRBV14; d_gene: .; CDR3aa: CASSQDQGQGTDTQYF; CDR3nt: TGTGCCAGCAGCCAAGATCAGGGGCAGGGCACAGATACGCAGTATTTT
j_gene: TRBJ1-2; abundance: few; v_gene: TRBV5-4; d_gene: .; CDR3aa: CASSYVANYGYTF; CDR3nt: TGTGCCAGCAGCTATGTAGCTAACTATGGCTACACCTTC
j_gene: TRBJ1-2; abundance: .; v_gene: TRBV19; d_gene: .; CDR3aa: CASSSGLGVHYGYTF; CDR3nt: TGTGCCAGTAGTTCTGGTCTGGGGGTTCACTATGGCTACACCTTC
j_gene: TRBJ1-5; abundance: few; v_gene: TRBV7-2; d_gene: .; CDR3aa: CASSPAFNQPQHF; CDR3nt: TGTGCCAGCAGCCCCGCCTTCAATCAGCCCCAGCATTTT
j_gene: TRBJ1-1; abundance: .; v_gene: TRBV18; d_gene: .; CDR3aa: CASSPGSFNTEAFF; CDR3nt: TGTGCCAGCTCACCCGGCAGCTTTAACACTGAAGCTTTCTTT
j_gene: TRBJ2-7; abundance: few; v_gene: TRBV6-1; d_gene: .; CDR3aa: CASSEQTQYF; CDR3nt: TGTGCCAGCAGTGAACAGACTCAGTACTTC
j_gene: TRBJ2-7; abundance: few; v_gene: TRBV7-2; d_gene: .; CDR3aa: CASSLALRADEQYF; CDR3nt: TGTGCCAGCAGCTTAGCGCTTAGGGCGGACGAGCAGTACTTC
j_gene: TRBJ2-7; abundance: .; v_gene: TRBV11-2; d_gene: TRBD1; CDR3aa: CASSSIDRADEQYF; CDR3nt: TGTGCCAGCAGCTCTATAGACAGGGCAGACGAGCAGTACTTC
j_gene: TRBJ2-1; abundance: few; v_gene: TRBV28; d_gene: TRBD1; CDR3aa: CASSPDRGRPRGIYNEQFF; CDR3nt: TGTGCCAGCAGTCCCGACAGGGGGAGGCCCCGGGGGATCTACAATGAGCAGTTCTTC
j_gene: TRBJ2-7; abundance: .; v_gene: TRBV28; d_gene: TRBD2; CDR3aa: CASRASGSKGEQYF; CDR3nt: TGTGCCAGCAGGGCTAGCGGGAGTAAAGGCGAGCAGTACTTC
j_gene: TRBJ2-1; abundance: .; v_gene: TRBV27; d_gene: TRBD2; CDR3aa: CASSTRTSGKVNEQFF; CDR3nt: TGTGCCAGCAGTACGCGGACTAGCGGGAAGGTCAATGAGCAGTTCTTC
j_gene: TRBJ2-3; abundance: few; v_gene: TRBV4-3; d_gene: .; CDR3aa: CASSQDWLGGQITDTQYF; CDR3nt: TGCGCCAGCAGCCAAGATTGGTTGGGGGGGCAGATCACAGATACGCAGTATTTT
j_gene: TRBJ2-3; abundance: few; v_gene: TRBV5-4; d_gene: .; CDR3aa: CASSLAGTDTQYF; CDR3nt: TGTGCCAGCAGCTTGGCAGGCACAGATACGCAGTATTTT
j_gene: TRBJ2-7; abundance: many; v_gene: TRBV6-5; d_gene: .; CDR3aa: CASSPSRRRGEQYF; CDR3nt: TGTGCCAGCAGCCCGTCGAGACGGAGAGGAGAGCAGTACTTC
j_gene: TRBJ2-1; abundance: few; v_gene: TRBV9; d_gene: .; CDR3aa: CASSVEYKWTKQFF; CDR3nt: TGTGCCAGCAGCGTAGAGTATAAGTGGACAAAGCAGTTCTTC
j_gene: TRBJ2-6; abundance: many; v_gene: TRBV18; d_gene: .; CDR3aa: CASSPTGANVLTF; CDR3nt: TGTGCCAGCTCACCGACTGGGGCCAACGTCCTGACTTTC
j_gene: TRBJ2-3; abundance: .; v_gene: TRBV27; d_gene: TRBD2; CDR3aa: CASSDLPSGNQYF; CDR3nt: TGTGCCAGCAGCGACCTACCCAGCGGGAATCAGTATTTT
j_gene: TRBJ2-1; abundance: .; v_gene: TRBV18; d_gene: .; CDR3aa: CASSPRDVGSIYNEQFF; CDR3nt: TGTGCCAGCTCACCACGCGATGTCGGATCGATCTACAATGAGCAGTTCTTC
j_gene: TRBJ2-7; abundance: few; v_gene: TRBV2; d_gene: .; CDR3aa: CASSARDMGEQYF; CDR3nt: TGTGCCAGCAGTGCCCGGGACATGGGAGAGCAGTACTTC
j_gene: TRBJ2-1; abundance: many; v_gene: TRBV14; d_gene: TRBD1; CDR3aa: CASSQEAGGYNEQFF; CDR3nt: TGTGCCAGCAGCCAAGAGGCAGGGGGCTACAATGAGCAGTTCTTC
j_gene: TRBJ1-2; abundance: few; v_gene: TRBV5-1; d_gene: .; CDR3aa: CASTDPPQGGYTF; CDR3nt: TGCGCCAGCACCGACCCCCCACAGGGCGGCTACACCTTC
j_gene: TRBJ1-2; abundance: once; v_gene: TRBV4-3; d_gene: .; CDR3aa: CASSQAYAGTRGYGYTF; CDR3nt: TGCGCCAGCAGCCAAGCCTACGCCGGGACTCGGGGCTATGGCTACACCTTC
j_gene: TRBJ2-7; abundance: .; v_gene: TRBV4-2; d_gene: TRBD2; CDR3aa: CASSQDRRTSDEQYF; CDR3nt: TGTGCCAGCAGCCAAGATCGTAGGACTAGCGACGAGCAGTACTTC
j_gene: TRBJ2-7; abundance: .; v_gene: TRBV10-3; d_gene: TRBD2; CDR3aa: CAISESGGRVHREQYF; CDR3nt: TGTGCCATCAGTGAATCAGGCGGGAGGGTACATCGGGAGCAGTACTTC
j_gene: TRBJ2-1; abundance: .; v_gene: TRBV4-2; d_gene: TRBD2; CDR3aa: CASSHGDGGTSGYNEQFF; CDR3nt: TGTGCCAGCAGCCACGGGGACGGAGGGACTAGCGGATACAATGAGCAGTTCTTC
j_gene: TRBJ1-1; abundance: .; v_gene: TRBV2; d_gene: TRBD1; CDR3aa: CAGAGTGVTEAFF; CDR3nt: TGTGCCGGGGCCGGGACAGGCGTCACTGAAGCTTTCTTT
j_gene: TRBJ1-1; abundance: many; v_gene: TRBV7-9; d_gene: TRBD1; CDR3aa: CASSRQGLNTEAFF; CDR3nt: TGTGCCAGCAGCAGACAGGGATTGAACACTGAAGCTTTCTTT
j_gene: TRBJ2-5; abundance: few; v_gene: TRBV18; d_gene: .; CDR3aa: CASSLGETQYF; CDR3nt: TGTGCCAGCTCACTGGGAGAGACCCAGTACTTC
j_gene: TRBJ2-1; abundance: .; v_gene: TRBV27; d_gene: .; CDR3aa: CASSLMEISDEQFF; CDR3nt: TGTGCCAGCAGTTTAATGGAGATATCGGATGAGCAGTTCTTC
j_gene: TRBJ2-3; abundance: .; v_gene: TRBV5-8; d_gene: .; CDR3aa: CASSREQGDTQYF; CDR3nt: TGTGCCAGCAGCAGAGAACAGGGAGATACGCAGTATTTT
j_gene: TRBJ2-7; abundance: .; v_gene: TRBV11-2; d_gene: .; CDR3aa: CASSPGNEQYF; CDR3nt: TGTGCCAGCAGCCCCGGTAACGAGCAGTACTTC
j_gene: TRBJ2-1; abundance: few; v_gene: TRBV6-6; d_gene: TRBD2; CDR3aa: CASAGTSGVYNEQFF; CDR3nt: TGTGCCAGCGCCGGGACTAGCGGGGTCTACAATGAGCAGTTCTTC
j_gene: TRBJ2-5; abundance: .; v_gene: TRBV2; d_gene: .; CDR3aa: CASSGRNQETQYF; CDR3nt: TGTGCCAGCAGTGGACGGAACCAAGAGACCCAGTACTTC
j_gene: TRBJ1-2; abundance: many; v_gene: TRBV5-6; d_gene: .; CDR3aa: CASSLKGVGARNGYTF; CDR3nt: TGTGCCAGCAGCTTGAAGGGCGTTGGGGCGCGTAATGGCTACACCTTC
j_gene: TRBJ2-3; abundance: .; v_gene: TRBV5-4; d_gene: .; CDR3aa: CASSLGNRGGDTQYF; CDR3nt: TGTGCCAGCAGCTTGGGCAACAGGGGAGGAGATACGCAGTATTTT
j_gene: TRBJ2-1; abundance: few; v_gene: TRBV7-2; d_gene: .; CDR3aa: CASSSSLASRSYNEQFF; CDR3nt: TGTGCCAGCAGCTCTTCGCTAGCGTCCCGCTCCTACAATGAGCAGTTCTTC
j_gene: TRBJ2-7; abundance: .; v_gene: TRBV11-2; d_gene: .; CDR3aa: CASSLSTYEQYF; CDR3nt: TGTGCCAGCAGCTTATCAACGTACGAGCAGTACTTC
j_gene: TRBJ2-5; abundance: .; v_gene: TRBV6-5; d_gene: TRBD2; CDR3aa: CASSRLTSVQTQYF; CDR3nt: TGTGCCAGCAGTAGACTAACTAGCGTCCAGACCCAGTACTTC
j_gene: TRBJ2-7; abundance: many; v_gene: TRBV29-1; d_gene: .; CDR3aa: CSVAREWPYEQYF; CDR3nt: TGCAGCGTTGCCCGGGAGTGGCCCTACGAGCAGTACTTC